This T cell receptor (beta chain) was sequenced in a study of CD8 T cells in Susac syndrome. From blood CD8+ and CD4+ T cells, the TCR beta chain was sequenced. The CD8+ and CD4+ T cells were isolated magnetically using a negative isolation approach, whereas the TEMRA cells were enriched by FACS. Roughly 0.45 to 1 ug RNA was reverse transcribed with random hexamers. TCR beta CDR3 was amplified by immunoSEQ multiplex PCR. This amplification extended across 54 Vbeta and 13 Jbeta segments. TCRdb used MiXCR to reprocess the immunoSEQ multiplex PCR reads, holding one entry per CDR3 protein. The table lists 100,000 to 150,000 distinct CDR3 sequences, about 92% of them singletons, with roughly 0.33% in the top ten. The source of this sequence is a human donor with multiple sclerosis. The sample was CD8+ T cells from PBMCs.

The CDR3 loop is CASSLEGGRQPQHF. The CDR3 DNA sequence: TGTGCCAGCAGCTTAGAGGGGGGTAGACAGCCCCAGCATTTT. This chain uses TRBV11-2 with TRBJ1-5, with TRBD1 as a possible D gene (5 bases). This CDR3 has 14 amino acids. Trimming left V 0 bases short and J 7 bases short, with 10 bases between. Per the germline V gene, CDR1 is SGHAT and CDR2 is FQNNGV.